The source of this T cell receptor (beta chain) is a study of T cells in Graves' hyperthyroidism and ophthalmopathy. This CDR3 has 13 residues. The trim removed 11 bases at V and 4 bases at J, leaving 10 bases unmatched. Germline-derived CDR1 and CDR2 are SEHNR and FQNEAQ (reference sequence). For this clonotype: What it binds is unknown.

A lack of ophthalmopathy progression within 18 months defined stable Graves' hyperthyroidism. General study findings and limits: With a median lead of approximately six months before onset, the model predicted ophthalmopathy. Blood also carried most thyroid clonotypes expanded above 0.001.

TCR beta CDR3 regions were amplified from RNA transcripts. Using the HTBI primer set, a first-round RT-PCR was run on the TCR CDR3. TCRdb ran MiXCR on the multiplex PCR reads and lists one entry per CDR3 protein. The sample includes around 480,000 distinct CDR3 sequences, 13% to 15% of them seen just once. This chain joins TRBV7-9 and TRBJ1-2; 7 bases match TRBD1. The sample taken for sequencing was blood. This TCR came from a woman aged 18-29 years with Graves' hyperthyroidism. The CDR3 here is CAGTPGGGYGYTF. As DNA, the CDR3 is TGTGCCGGCACCCCAGGGGGGGGCTATGGCTACACCTTC.